This T cell receptor (beta chain) originates from a study of blood T cell repertoires in COVID-19. Germline V gives CDR1 LGHDT, CDR2 YNNKEL (reference sequence). V gave up 4 bases and J gave up 6 bases; unmatched junction bases: 8. The CDR3 runs 14 residues. This clone was recorded only once. The table came from immunoSEQ multiplex PCR; TCRdb's copy has only in-frame clones and leaves some out. In the table there are about 210,000 clones, around 84% of which are singletons. This chain links TRBV3-1 (or the pseudogene TRBV3-2) with TRBJ1-1; 7 positions agree with TRBD1. The sequence derives from a woman older than 75 with COVID-19, enrolled during active disease. Material: peripheral blood. The CDR3 DNA follows: TGTGCCAGCAGCCCCCTACAGGGGATCGCTGAAGCTTTCTTT. Protein sequence: CASSPLQGIAEAFF.